Sequencing of this T cell receptor beta chain was carried out in a study of T cells in Graves' hyperthyroidism and ophthalmopathy. Study observations and caveats: Ophthalmopathy, which appeared later, was predicted by the model a median roughly 6.5 months before onset. Clonotypes that were expanded in thyroid above 0.001 mostly appeared in blood too.

Fresh peripheral blood, 9.5 to 10 ml of it, supplied the PBMCs. This clonotype was picked up many times. Its antigen is undetermined. From RNA transcripts, TCR beta CDR3 regions were amplified. The HTBI set primed first-round TCR CDR3 RT-PCR. TCRdb processed the multiplex PCR reads anew with MiXCR; each CDR3 protein has one entry. The sample contains approximately 410,000 distinct CDR3 sequences, roughly 14% of which appear only once. CDR3 length equals 15 residues. V was pared by 4 bases and J by 2 bases, with 6 bases of the junction left unmatched. Looked up from germline, CDR1 is SGHRS and CDR2 is YFSETQ.

The source of this sequence is a man between 18 and 29 years old with Graves' ophthalmopathy. Material for sequencing was blood. The rearrangement joins TRBV5-1 to TRBJ2-7; TRBD1 matches 10 bases. CDR3 sequence (DNA): TGCGCCAGCAGCCCCCAGACAGGGGGCCCCTACGAGCAGTACTTC. This encodes CASSPQTGGPYEQYF.